The next 32 T cell receptor beta chains were all read from a single sample in a study of identifying expanded T cells in peripheral blood. The repertoire was sequenced with immunoSEQ multiplex PCR; TCRdb's copy has only in-frame clones and lacks some. Among about 90,000 clones listed, roughly 85% were seen once. The sequenced sample consisted of blood. These receptors came from a person aged 18 to 70 in good health.

The CDR3 DNA reads as TGTGCCAGCAGCTTAGTTGCGGGGGATCAGCCCCAGCATTTT. Protein: CASSLVAGDQPQHF. The genes are TRBV7-6 and TRBJ1-5, with a weak D call TRBD1 (5 bases). Per germline, CDR1 SGHVS and CDR2 FNYEAQ. V gave up 1 base and J gave up 5 bases, with 9 bases separating them. The CDR3 covers 14 residues.

In DNA, the CDR3 is TGTGCCAGCAGTTACTGGAGTGGGCGTCACTATGGCTACACCTTC. Translating it yields CASSYWSGRHYGYTF. The J gene is TRBJ1-2, the V gene TRBV6-5, with D uncertain. From germline, CDR1 is MNHEY and CDR2 SVGAGI. The ends were cut back, 1 base at V and 3 bases at J, with 12 bases in the middle. The CDR3 loop spans 15 amino acids.

This chain joins TRBV5-1 and TRBJ1-1; 12 bases match TRBD1. The junction had 9 bases not matched to a gene; V was cut back by 3 bases and J by 6 bases. This CDR3 is built from 16 residues. Germline V gene sequence: CDR1 SGHRS, CDR2 YFSETQ. The CDR3 spells CASSSQPGQGAAEAFF. Here the CDR3 DNA reads TGCGCCAGCAGCTCCCAACCGGGACAGGGGGCCGCTGAAGCTTTCTTT.

This chain joins TRBV5-6 and TRBJ1-2; D gene ambiguous. Germline-derived CDR1 and CDR2 are SGHDT and YYEEEE. Trimming pared 4 bases from V and 4 bases from J, leaving 8 bases between. There are 12 residues in the CDR3. CDR3 sequence: CASSTEGYGYTF. The CDR3 DNA reads as TGTGCCAGCAGCACAGAAGGCTATGGCTACACCTTC.

The rearrangement links TRBV6-5 to TRBJ1-2; D is undetermined. This CDR3 is 16 amino acids long. The germline gives CDR1 MNHEY, CDR2 SVGAGI. The V end lost 4 bases, the J end lost 7 bases, and 22 bases lay between the germline ends. The CDR3 region is CASSSASGGTVPGYTF. The CDR3 DNA follows: TGTGCCAGCAGTTCAGCTTCAGGCGGCACAGTGCCTGGCTACACCTTC.

The chain recombines TRBV5-6 with TRBJ1-1; D is uncertain. The CDR3 is 13 amino acids. Germline lookup yields CDR1 SGHDT and CDR2 YYEEEE. V lost 3 bases and J lost 0, with 6 bases in between. Written as DNA, the CDR3 is TGTGCCAGCAGCTCTTATGTGAACACTGAAGCTTTCTTT. Translated: CASSSYVNTEAFF.

The chain links TRBV7-9 to TRBJ2-2; TRBD1 might be the D (5 bases). Trimming took off 5 bases at V and 1 base at J, with 14 bases between the two ends. Germline V CDR1 and CDR2: SEHNR, FQNEAQ (reference sequence). The CDR3 is 16 residues long. DNA for the CDR3: TGTGCCAGCAGCCTGCAGGGAAGGTGGAACACCGGGGAGCTGTTTTTT. The encoded protein is CASSLQGRWNTGELFF.

V usage is TRBV4-3 and J usage is TRBJ1-6; weak D call: TRBD1 (5 bases). Per the germline V gene, CDR1 is LGHNA and CDR2 is YSLEER. This CDR3 has 15 amino acids. V lost 0 bases and J lost 9, with 12 bases in between. The chain's CDR3 is CASSQDLQGGSPLHF. Here the CDR3 DNA reads TGCGCCAGCAGCCAAGACCTCCAGGGCGGTTCACCCCTCCACTTT.

With respect to this clone: One end of the junction is discordant with germline, which a read error may explain. In the same sample, other DNA sequences code for this CDR3. V is TRBV30 and J is TRBJ1-4; maybe TRBD1 (5 bases). The germline gives CDR1 GTSNPN, CDR2 SVGIG (reference sequence). The CDR3 has 15 amino acids. The CDR3 region has the DNA TGTGCCTCCACGCGGGGGGTTATGACTAATGAAAAACTGTTTTTC. Residues: CASTRGVMTNEKLFF.

This clone was recorded once. The chain carries TRBV6-6 and TRBJ1-1; the match to TRBD1 covers 7 bases. V lost 6 bases and J lost 6; bases outside the gene matches: 10. The CDR3 loop spans 14 amino acids. Germline CDR1 MNHNY, CDR2 SVGAGI (reference sequence). In nucleotides, the CDR3 is TGTGCCAGCAGCCGCGTTGGGACAGCGGCTGAAGCTTTCTTT. This encodes CASSRVGTAAEAFF.

This rearrangement joins TRBV18 to TRBJ2-7; TRBD1 is a possible D gene (5 bases). With 2 bases removed from V and 2 bases from J, the gap between germline ends came to 16 bases. The CDR3 contains 16 residues. CDR1 is KGHSH and CDR2 is LQKENI in the germline V gene. CDR3 nucleotides: TGTGCCAGCTCACCAACAGGTGGCAGGGCCCCCTACGAGCAGTACTTC. Translated: CASSPTGGRAPYEQYF.

This sequence joins TRBV6-5 and TRBJ2-7, with 9 bases aligning to TRBD1. In germline, CDR1 is MNHEY, CDR2 SVGAGI. J was trimmed by 5 bases and V by 6 bases; bases with no gene match: 5. There are 13 residues in the CDR3. The CDR3 protein is CASSGGQGHEQYF. The CDR3 DNA is TGTGCCAGCAGCGGGGGACAGGGCCACGAGCAGTACTTC.

This clone was found a few times. This rearrangement joins TRBV9 to TRBJ1-2; 8 bases match TRBD1. This CDR3 is 16 amino acids long. After removal of 0 bases from V and 7 bases from J, the junction contained 11 bases not matched to a gene. CDR1 and CDR2 from the germline V gene are SGDLS and YYNGEE. The CDR3 region has the DNA TGTGCCAGCAGCGTAGAAGCAGGGGGCGAGGGGAGTGGCTACACCTTC. This sequence encodes CASSVEAGGEGSGYTF.

The chain couples TRBV7-9 to TRBJ2-6; 10 bases line up with TRBD1. This CDR3 spans 18 amino acids. The junction had 9 bases not matched to a gene; V was cut back by 5 bases and J by 2 bases. Germline lookup yields CDR1 SEHNR and CDR2 FQNEAQ (reference sequence). Here the CDR3 DNA reads TGTGCCAGCAGCCTGAGTCCCGGGACAGGGGCTGGGGCCAACGTCCTGACTTTC. This sequence encodes CASSLSPGTGAGANVLTF.

This sequence joins TRBV5-4 and TRBJ1-2; D perhaps matches TRBD1 (5 bases). The CDR3 extends over 14 amino acids. Germline CDR1 reads SGHNT; CDR2 reads YYREEE (reference sequence). V was clipped by 4 bases and J by 2 bases, with 12 bases between them. In DNA form, the CDR3 reads TGTGCCAGCAGCCAATTGAACAGGAACTATGGCTACACCTTC. This translates into CASSQLNRNYGYTF.

The chain joins TRBV7-9 to TRBJ2-2, with no clear D. V was clipped by 3 bases and J by 1 base, with 6 bases between them. Germline lookup yields CDR1 SEHNR and CDR2 FQNEAQ (reference sequence). CDR3 length: 14 residues. The CDR3 loop is CASSFLLNTGELFF. CDR3 in DNA: TGTGCCAGCAGCTTCCTATTGAACACCGGGGAGCTGTTTTTT.

J is TRBJ1-4 and V is TRBV13; D remains unclear. V was shortened by 4 bases and J by 4 bases, with 7 bases between the two germline ends. Germline V gene data show CDR1 as PRHDT and CDR2 as FYEKMQ (reference sequence). The CDR3 runs 13 residues. CDR3 nucleotides: TGTGCCAGCAGCTCAGCGCGTAATGAAAAACTGTTTTTT. Residues: CASSSARNEKLFF.

CDR3 protein: CASSFAGLRNEQFF. The CDR3 bases are TGTGCCAGCAGCTTCGCCGGGCTCCGTAATGAGCAGTTCTTC. The V and J genes are TRBV7-2 and TRBJ2-1, with unresolved D. The CDR3 is 14 residues long. Germline values: CDR1 SGHTA, CDR2 FQGNSA. V lost 3 bases to trimming and J lost 7 bases, with 13 bases between them. Together with reference TRBV7-2 and TRBJ2-1, the CDR3 gives the full variable domain: GAGVSQSPSNKVTEKGKDVELRCDPISGHTALYWYRQSLGQGLEFLIYFQGNSAPDKSGLPSDRFSAERTGGSVSTLTIQRTQQEDSAVYLCASSFAGLRNEQFFGPGTRLTVL.

V usage is TRBV10-3 and J usage is TRBJ2-5; tentative D call: TRBD1 (5 bases). This CDR3 has 12 amino acids. V was clipped by 5 bases and J by 2 bases, with 6 bases between them. Germline assignment: CDR1 ENHRY and CDR2 SYGVKD. The CDR3 DNA is TGTGCCATCAGTCGACAGCAAGAGACCCAGTACTTC. Translated, it gives CAISRQQETQYF.

J is TRBJ2-5 and V is TRBV18; D gene ambiguous. Trimming took off 4 bases at V and 5 bases at J, with 11 bases between the two ends. This CDR3 spans 13 amino acids. Germline V gene lookup returns CDR1 KGHSH and CDR2 LQKENI. The CDR3 nucleotides read TGTGCCAGCTCACTCCTAAACGGGGAGACCCAGTACTTC. Translating it yields CASSLLNGETQYF.

CDR3 sequence reads: CASSRTTGTNEKLFF. The CDR3 DNA follows: TGCGCCAGCTCACGAACTACAGGAACTAATGAAAAACTGTTTTTT. The chain has TRBV5-1 and TRBJ1-4; the D gene is possibly TRBD1 (5 bases). The CDR3 is 15 residues long. V was trimmed by 7 bases and J by 1 base, leaving 14 bases between them. Looked up from germline, CDR1 is SGHRS and CDR2 is YFSETQ. Drawing the rest from reference TRBV5-1 and TRBJ1-4, the complete variable domain is KAGVTQTPRYLIKTRGQQVTLSCSPISGHRSVSWYQQTPGQGLQFLFEYFSETQRNKGNFPGRFSGRQFSNSRSEMNVSTLELGDSALYLCASSRTTGTNEKLFFGSGTQLSVL.

The V gene is TRBV30, the J gene TRBJ1-6; D gene ambiguous. Germline CDR1 is GTSNPN and CDR2 is SVGIG (reference sequence). The V gene lost 4 bases and the J gene lost 7 bases, with 5 bases spanning the gap. The CDR3 extends over 11 amino acids. CDR3 bases: TGTGCCTGGAACTCGAATTCACCCCTCCACTTT. This codes for CAWNSNSPLHF.

The chain is built from TRBV11-3 and TRBJ1-2; 8 bases are shared with TRBD1. This CDR3 comprises 15 residues. After removal of 2 bases from V and 7 bases from J, the junction contained 9 bases not matched to a gene. Germline assignment: CDR1 SGHNT and CDR2 YENEEA. The CDR3 nucleotides are TGTGCCAGCAGCTTACCCTCAGGACAGGGAAGTGGCTACACCTTC. Translating it yields CASSLPSGQGSGYTF.

The CDR3 DNA sequence: TGTGCCAGCAGCCCGGGTCCGAACACCGGGGAGCTGTTTTTT. Amino acid sequence: CASSPGPNTGELFF. The gene calls are TRBV7-2 and TRBJ2-2; no firm D call. This CDR3 has 14 residues. Germline V gene sequence: CDR1 SGHTA, CDR2 FQGNSA. The V end lost 5 bases, the J end lost 0 bases, and 7 bases lay between the germline ends.

This sequence joins TRBV5-1 and TRBJ2-3; 10 bases are a match to TRBD2. The CDR3 has 16 amino acids. In germline, CDR1 is SGHRS, CDR2 YFSETQ. V trimming: 5 bases; J trimming: 2 bases; junction bases outside the gene matches: 8. In DNA form, the CDR3 reads TGCGCCAGCAGGCGGCTAGCGGGGGCCTTCACAGATACGCAGTATTTT. It yields the protein CASRRLAGAFTDTQYF.

Comments on this clone: The germline gene is not matched at one end of the junction; a read error may be the cause. The chain couples TRBV7-9 to TRBJ2-7; 8 bases match TRBD1. CDR3 size: 15 residues. The germline V gene encodes CDR1 SEHNR and CDR2 FQNEAQ (reference sequence). The CDR3 is CASSHSGTGEYEQYF. The CDR3 nucleotides read TGCGCCAGCAGCCACTCCGGGACAGGAGAATACGAGCAGTACTTC.

The chain recombines TRBV5-1 with TRBJ1-2; TRBD1 is a possible D gene (6 bases). Germline V gives CDR1 SGHRS, CDR2 YFSETQ. V shed 2 bases and J shed 2 bases, with 10 bases lying between them. The CDR3 length is 14 residues. The CDR3 nucleotides read TGCGCCAGCAGCTTAGGGACATACAACTATGGCTACACCTTC. Its protein product is CASSLGTYNYGYTF.

The chain combines TRBV7-2 with TRBJ1-6; possibly TRBD1 for D (5 bases). The V end was cut by 5 bases, the J end by 10 bases, with 12 bases between. The CDR3 is 13 amino acids. The V gene's germline CDR1 is SGHTA and CDR2 FQGNSA. The chain's CDR3 is CASSPQGRSPLHF. The CDR3 coding sequence is TGTGCCAGCAGCCCCCAGGGTAGATCACCCCTCCACTTT.

A note on this clone: At one end, the junction sequence differs from germline, possibly due to a read error. The chain is built from TRBV5-6 and TRBJ2-5; 7 bases line up with TRBD2. Germline V gives CDR1 SGHDT, CDR2 YYEEEE. The CDR3 sequence is 13 residues long. CDR3 amino acids: CASSLGSRGVFNF. The CDR3 DNA reads as TGTGCCAGCAGCTTGGGGTCCCGGGGGGTCTTCAACTTC.

The chain employs TRBV19 and TRBJ2-1; TRBD2 aligns across 10 bases. The CDR3 extends over 19 amino acids. Germline V gene sequence: CDR1 LNHDA, CDR2 SQIVND (reference sequence). J gave up 8 bases and V 6 bases, and 22 bases lay outside the gene matches. CDR3: CASRTLDLKAGGPIDEQFF. CDR3 bases: TGTGCCAGTAGAACTTTGGACCTTAAAGCGGGGGGGCCGATTGATGAGCAGTTCTTC.

V gene TRBV5-6 combines with J gene TRBJ2-3, with D perhaps matching TRBD2 (7 bases). Germline assignment: CDR1 SGHDT and CDR2 YYEEEE. Trimming cost V 4 bases and J 3 bases, with 18 bases left between them. This CDR3 region has 16 residues. DNA for the CDR3: TGTGCCAGCAGCCTCCGAGTAGGGGGGGGAACAGATACGCAGTATTTT. Its protein is CASSLRVGGGTDTQYF.

This chain links TRBV2 with TRBJ2-1, with 7 bases lining up with TRBD1. Germline CDR1 reads SNHLY; CDR2 reads FYNNEI. There are 12 residues in the CDR3. Trimming took 5 bases from V and 7 from J; bases not matched to a gene: 2. The CDR3 nucleotides read TGTGCCAGCAGTTTACAGGGGAATGAGCAGTTCTTC. Translated: CASSLQGNEQFF.